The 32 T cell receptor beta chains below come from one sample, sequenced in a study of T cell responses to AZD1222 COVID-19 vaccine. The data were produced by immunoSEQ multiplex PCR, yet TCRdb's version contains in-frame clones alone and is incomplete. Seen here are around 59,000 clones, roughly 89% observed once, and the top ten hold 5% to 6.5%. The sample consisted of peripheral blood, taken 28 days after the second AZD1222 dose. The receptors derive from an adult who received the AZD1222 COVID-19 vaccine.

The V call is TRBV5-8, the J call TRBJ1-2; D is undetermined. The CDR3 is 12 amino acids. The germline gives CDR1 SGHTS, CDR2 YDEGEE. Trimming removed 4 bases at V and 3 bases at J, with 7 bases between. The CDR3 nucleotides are TGTGCCAGCAGCCAGGCTTACTATGGCTACACCTTC. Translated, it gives CASSQAYYGYTF. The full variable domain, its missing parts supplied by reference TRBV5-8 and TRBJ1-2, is EAGVTQSPTHLIKTRGQQATLRCSPISGHTSVYWYQQALGLGLQFLLWYDEGEERNRGNFPPRFSGRQFPNYSSELNVNALELEDSALYLCASSQAYYGYTFGSGTRLTVV.

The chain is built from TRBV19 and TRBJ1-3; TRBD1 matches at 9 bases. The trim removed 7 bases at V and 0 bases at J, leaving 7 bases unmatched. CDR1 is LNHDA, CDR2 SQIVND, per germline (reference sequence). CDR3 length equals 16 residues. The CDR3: CASTLVTGGSGNTIYF. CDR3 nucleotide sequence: TGTGCCAGTACCTTGGTGACAGGGGGCTCTGGAAACACCATATATTTT.

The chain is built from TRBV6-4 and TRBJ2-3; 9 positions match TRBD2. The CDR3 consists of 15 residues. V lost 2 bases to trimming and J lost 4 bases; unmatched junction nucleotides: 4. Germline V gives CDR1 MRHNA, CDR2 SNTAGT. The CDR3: CASSDPASGADTQYF. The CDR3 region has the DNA TGTGCCAGCAGTGACCCTGCTAGCGGGGCAGATACGCAGTATTTT.

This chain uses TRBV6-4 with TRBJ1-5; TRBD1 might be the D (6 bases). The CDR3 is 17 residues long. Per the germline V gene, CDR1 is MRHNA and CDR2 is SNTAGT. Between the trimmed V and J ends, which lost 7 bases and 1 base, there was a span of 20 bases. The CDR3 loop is CASKNSLTGLSNQPQHF. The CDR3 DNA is TGTGCCAGCAAGAACTCCTTAACAGGGCTGAGCAATCAGCCCCAGCATTTT.

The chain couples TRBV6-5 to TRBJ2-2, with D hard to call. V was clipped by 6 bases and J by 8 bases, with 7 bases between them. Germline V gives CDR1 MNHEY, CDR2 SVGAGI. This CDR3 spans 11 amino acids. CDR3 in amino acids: CASSGPGELFF. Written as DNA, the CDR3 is TGTGCCAGCAGCGGGCCAGGGGAGCTGTTTTTT.

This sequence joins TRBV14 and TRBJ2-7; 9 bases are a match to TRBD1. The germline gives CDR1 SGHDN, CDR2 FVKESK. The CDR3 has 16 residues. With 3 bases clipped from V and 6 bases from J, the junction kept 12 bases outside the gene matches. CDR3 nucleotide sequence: TGTGCCAGCAGCCACTTCCGGGGACAGGGAGGCGGCGAGCAGTACTTC. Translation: CASSHFRGQGGGEQYF.

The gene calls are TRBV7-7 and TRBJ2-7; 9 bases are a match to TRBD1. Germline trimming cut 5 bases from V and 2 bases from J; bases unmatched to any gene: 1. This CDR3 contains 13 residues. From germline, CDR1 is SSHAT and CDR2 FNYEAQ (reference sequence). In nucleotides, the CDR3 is TGTGCCAGCAGCCGGGACAGGGCCTACGAGCAGTACTTC. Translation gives CASSRDRAYEQYF.

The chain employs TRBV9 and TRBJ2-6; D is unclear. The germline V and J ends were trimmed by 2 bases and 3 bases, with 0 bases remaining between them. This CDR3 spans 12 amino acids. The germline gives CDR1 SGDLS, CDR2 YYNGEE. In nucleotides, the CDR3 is TGTGCCAGCAGCGTTGGGGCCAACGTCCTGACTTTC. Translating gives CASSVGANVLTF.

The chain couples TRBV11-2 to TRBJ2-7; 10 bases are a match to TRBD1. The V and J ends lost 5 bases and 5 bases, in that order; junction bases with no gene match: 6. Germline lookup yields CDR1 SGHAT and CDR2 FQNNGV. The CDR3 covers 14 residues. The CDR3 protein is CASSGDRGFHEQYF. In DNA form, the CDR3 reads TGTGCCAGCAGCGGGGACAGGGGCTTCCACGAGCAGTACTTC. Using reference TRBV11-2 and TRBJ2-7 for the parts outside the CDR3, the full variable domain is EAGVAQSPRYKIIEKRQSVAFWCNPISGHATLYWYQQILGQGPKLLIQFQNNGVVDDSQLPKDRFSAERLKGVDSTLKIQPAKLEDSAVYLCASSGDRGFHEQYFGPGTRLTVT.

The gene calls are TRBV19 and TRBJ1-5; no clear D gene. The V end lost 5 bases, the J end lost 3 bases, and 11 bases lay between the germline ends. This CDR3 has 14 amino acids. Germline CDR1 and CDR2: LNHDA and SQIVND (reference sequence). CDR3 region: CASSSSGFNQPQHF. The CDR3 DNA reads TGTGCCAGTAGTTCGTCAGGTTTCAATCAGCCCCAGCATTTT.

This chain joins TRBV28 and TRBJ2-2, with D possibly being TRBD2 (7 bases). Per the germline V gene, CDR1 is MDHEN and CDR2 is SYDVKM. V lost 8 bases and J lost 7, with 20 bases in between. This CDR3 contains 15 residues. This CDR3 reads CASYEGGGPIGELFF. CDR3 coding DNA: TGTGCCAGCTACGAGGGGGGAGGGCCGATCGGGGAGCTGTTTTTT.

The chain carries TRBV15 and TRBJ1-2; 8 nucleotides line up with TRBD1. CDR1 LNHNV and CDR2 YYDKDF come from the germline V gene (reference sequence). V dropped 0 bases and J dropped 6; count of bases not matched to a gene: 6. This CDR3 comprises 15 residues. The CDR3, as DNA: TGTGCCACCAGCAGAGATGGGGCAGGGGGCGATGGCTACACCTTC. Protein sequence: CATSRDGAGGDGYTF.

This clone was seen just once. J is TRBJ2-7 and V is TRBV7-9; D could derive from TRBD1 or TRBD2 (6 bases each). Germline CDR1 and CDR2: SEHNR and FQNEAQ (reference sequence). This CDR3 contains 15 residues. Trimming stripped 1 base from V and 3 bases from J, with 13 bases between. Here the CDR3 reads CASSLVVGGVYEQYF. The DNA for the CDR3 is TGTGCCAGCAGCTTAGTTGTGGGGGGCGTCTACGAGCAGTACTTC. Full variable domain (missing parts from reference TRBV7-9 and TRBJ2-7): DTGVSQNPRHKITKRGQNVTFRCDPISEHNRLYWYRQTLGQGPEFLTYFQNEAQLEKSRLLSDRFSAERPKGSFSTLEIQRTEQGDSAMYLCASSLVVGGVYEQYFGPGTRLTVT.

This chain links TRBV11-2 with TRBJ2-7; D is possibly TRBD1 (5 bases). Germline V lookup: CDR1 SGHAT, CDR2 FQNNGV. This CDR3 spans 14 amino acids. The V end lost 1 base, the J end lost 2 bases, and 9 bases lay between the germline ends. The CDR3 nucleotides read TGTGCCAGCAGCTTAGTTGCAGGGCCCTACGAGCAGTACTTC. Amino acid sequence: CASSLVAGPYEQYF. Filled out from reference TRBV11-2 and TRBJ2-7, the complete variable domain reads EAGVAQSPRYKIIEKRQSVAFWCNPISGHATLYWYQQILGQGPKLLIQFQNNGVVDDSQLPKDRFSAERLKGVDSTLKIQPAKLEDSAVYLCASSLVAGPYEQYFGPGTRLTVT.

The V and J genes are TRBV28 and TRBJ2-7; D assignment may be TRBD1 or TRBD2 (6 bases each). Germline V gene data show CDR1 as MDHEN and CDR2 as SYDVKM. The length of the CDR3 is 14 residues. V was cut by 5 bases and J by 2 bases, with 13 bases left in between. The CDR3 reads CASSQGTVPYEQYF. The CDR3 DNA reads TGTGCCAGCAGTCAGGGGACTGTCCCCTACGAGCAGTACTTC.

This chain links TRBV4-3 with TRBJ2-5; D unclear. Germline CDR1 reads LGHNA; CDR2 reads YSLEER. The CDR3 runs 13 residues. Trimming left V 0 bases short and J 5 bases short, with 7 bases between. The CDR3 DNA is TGCGCCAGCAGCCAAGATTCATGGGAGACCCAGTACTTC. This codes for CASSQDSWETQYF.

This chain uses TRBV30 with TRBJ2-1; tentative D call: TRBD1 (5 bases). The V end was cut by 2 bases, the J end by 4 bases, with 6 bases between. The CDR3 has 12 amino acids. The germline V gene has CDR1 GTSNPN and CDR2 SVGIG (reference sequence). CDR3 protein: CAWSRGYNEQFF. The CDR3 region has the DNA TGTGCCTGGAGTAGGGGATACAATGAGCAGTTCTTC.

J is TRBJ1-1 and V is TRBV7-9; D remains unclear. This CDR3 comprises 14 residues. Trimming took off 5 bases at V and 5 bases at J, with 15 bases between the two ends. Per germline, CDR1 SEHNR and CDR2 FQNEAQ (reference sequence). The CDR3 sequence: CASSHGQILTEAFF. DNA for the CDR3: TGTGCCAGCAGCCACGGGCAGATTTTAACTGAAGCTTTCTTT.

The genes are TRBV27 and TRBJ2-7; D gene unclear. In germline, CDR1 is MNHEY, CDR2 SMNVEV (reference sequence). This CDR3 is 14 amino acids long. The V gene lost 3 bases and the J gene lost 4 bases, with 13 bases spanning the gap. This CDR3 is CASSFSSPRYEQYF. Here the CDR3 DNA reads TGTGCCAGCAGTTTTTCCTCCCCGAGGTACGAGCAGTACTTC.

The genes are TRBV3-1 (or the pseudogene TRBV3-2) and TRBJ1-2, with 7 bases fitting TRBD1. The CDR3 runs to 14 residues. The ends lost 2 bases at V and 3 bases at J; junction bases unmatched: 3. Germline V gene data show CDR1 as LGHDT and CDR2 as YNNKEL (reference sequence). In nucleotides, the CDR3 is TGTGCCAGCAGCCAAAATACAGGGGACTATGGCTACACCTTC. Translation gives CASSQNTGDYGYTF.

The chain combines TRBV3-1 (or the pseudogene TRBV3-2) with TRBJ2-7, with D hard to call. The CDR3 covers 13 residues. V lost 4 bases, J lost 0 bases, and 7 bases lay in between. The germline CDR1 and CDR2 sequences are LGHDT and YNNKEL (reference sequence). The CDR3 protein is CASSLAASYEQYF. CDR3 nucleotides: TGTGCCAGCAGCCTGGCAGCCTCCTACGAGCAGTACTTC.

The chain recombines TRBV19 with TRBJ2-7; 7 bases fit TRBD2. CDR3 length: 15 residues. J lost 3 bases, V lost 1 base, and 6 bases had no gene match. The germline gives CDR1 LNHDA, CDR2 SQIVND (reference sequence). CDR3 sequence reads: CASSIGLAVDYEQYF. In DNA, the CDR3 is TGTGCCAGTAGTATAGGACTAGCAGTCGACTACGAGCAGTACTTC.

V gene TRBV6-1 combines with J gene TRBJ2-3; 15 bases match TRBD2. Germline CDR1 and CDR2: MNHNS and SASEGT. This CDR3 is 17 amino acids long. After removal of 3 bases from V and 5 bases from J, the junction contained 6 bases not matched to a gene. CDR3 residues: CASSDRTSGGVQDTQYF. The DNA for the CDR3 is TGTGCCAGCAGTGACCGGACTAGCGGGGGGGTGCAAGATACGCAGTATTTT.

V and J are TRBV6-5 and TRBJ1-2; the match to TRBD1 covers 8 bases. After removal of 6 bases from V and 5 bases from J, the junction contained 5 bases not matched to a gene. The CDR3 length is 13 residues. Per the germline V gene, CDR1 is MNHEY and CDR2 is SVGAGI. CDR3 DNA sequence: TGTGCCAGCAGCACAGGACAGGGATATGGCTACACCTTC. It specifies CASSTGQGYGYTF.

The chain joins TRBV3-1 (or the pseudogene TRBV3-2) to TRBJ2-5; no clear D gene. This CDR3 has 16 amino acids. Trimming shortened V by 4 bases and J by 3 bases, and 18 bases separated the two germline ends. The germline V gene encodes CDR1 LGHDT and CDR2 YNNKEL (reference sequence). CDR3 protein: CASSRLFRIQEETQYF. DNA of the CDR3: TGTGCCAGCAGCCGCCTCTTCAGGATCCAAGAAGAGACCCAGTACTTC.

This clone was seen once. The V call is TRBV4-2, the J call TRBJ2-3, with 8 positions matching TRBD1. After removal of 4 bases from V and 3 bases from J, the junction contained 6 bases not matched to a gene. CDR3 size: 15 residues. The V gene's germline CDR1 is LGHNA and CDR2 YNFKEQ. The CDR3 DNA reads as TGTGCCAGCAGCCTGGGACAGGCCAAAACAGATACGCAGTATTTT. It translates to CASSLGQAKTDTQYF.

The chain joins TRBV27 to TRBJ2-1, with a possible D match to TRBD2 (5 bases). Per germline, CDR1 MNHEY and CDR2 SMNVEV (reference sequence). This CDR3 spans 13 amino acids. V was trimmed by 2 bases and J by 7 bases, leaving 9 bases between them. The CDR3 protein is CASSLVTGNEQFF. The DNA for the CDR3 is TGTGCCAGCAGTTTAGTGACGGGGAATGAGCAGTTCTTC.

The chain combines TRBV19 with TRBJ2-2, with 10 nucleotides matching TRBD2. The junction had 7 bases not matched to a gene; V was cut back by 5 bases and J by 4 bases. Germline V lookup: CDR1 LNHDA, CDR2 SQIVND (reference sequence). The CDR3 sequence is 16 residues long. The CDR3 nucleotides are TGTGCCAGTAGTGGTTCTAGCGGGAGACGCACCGGGGAGCTGTTTTTT. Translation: CASSGSSGRRTGELFF.

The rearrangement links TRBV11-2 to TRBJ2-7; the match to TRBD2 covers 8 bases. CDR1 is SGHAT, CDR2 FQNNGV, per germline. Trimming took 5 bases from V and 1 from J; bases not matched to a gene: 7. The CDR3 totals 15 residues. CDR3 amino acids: CASSPGTRRSYEQYF. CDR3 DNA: TGTGCCAGCAGCCCGGGGACTAGGAGATCCTACGAGCAGTACTTC.

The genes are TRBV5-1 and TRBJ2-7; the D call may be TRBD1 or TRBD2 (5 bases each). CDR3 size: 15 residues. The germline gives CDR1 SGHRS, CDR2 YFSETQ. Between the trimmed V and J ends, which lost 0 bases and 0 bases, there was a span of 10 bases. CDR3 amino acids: CASSLALGDSYEQYF. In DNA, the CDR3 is TGCGCCAGCAGCTTGGCCTTGGGGGACTCCTACGAGCAGTACTTC. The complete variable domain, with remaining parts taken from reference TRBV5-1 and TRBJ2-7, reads KAGVTQTPRYLIKTRGQQVTLSCSPISGHRSVSWYQQTPGQGLQFLFEYFSETQRNKGNFPGRFSGRQFSNSRSEMNVSTLELGDSALYLCASSLALGDSYEQYFGPGTRLTVT.

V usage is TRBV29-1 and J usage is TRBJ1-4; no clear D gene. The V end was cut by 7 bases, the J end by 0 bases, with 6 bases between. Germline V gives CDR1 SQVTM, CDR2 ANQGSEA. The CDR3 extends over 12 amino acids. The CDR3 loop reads CSAGTTNEKLFF. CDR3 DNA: TGCAGCGCCGGGACAACTAATGAAAAACTGTTTTTT.

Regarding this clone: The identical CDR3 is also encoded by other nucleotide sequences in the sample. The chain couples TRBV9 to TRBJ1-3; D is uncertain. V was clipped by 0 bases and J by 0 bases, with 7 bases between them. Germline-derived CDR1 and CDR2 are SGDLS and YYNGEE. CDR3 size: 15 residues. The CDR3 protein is CASSVARSSGNTIYF. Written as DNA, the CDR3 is TGTGCCAGCAGCGTAGCCCGAAGCTCTGGAAACACCATATATTTT. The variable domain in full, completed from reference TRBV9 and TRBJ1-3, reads DSGVTQTPKHLITATGQRVTLRCSPRSGDLSVYWYQQSLDQGLQFLIQYYNGEERAKGNILERFSAQQFPDLHSELNLSSLELGDSALYFCASSVARSSGNTIYFGEGSWLTVV.